The entry that follows covers one TCR beta chain sequence. What it binds is not known. This entry belongs to a study of shared clonotypes between healthy human individuals. Study findings and constraints: Non-shared clonotypes showed lower generation probabilities than clonotypes common to all four donors.

In replicate PCRs of sorted subsets, roughly 200 ng DNA, approximately 32,000 T cell genomes, was used. Produced via immunoSEQ multiplex PCR; TCRdb's table is partial and in-frame only. The sample lists over a million clones; more than 75% were seen once. Looked up from germline, CDR1 is SNHLY and CDR2 is FYNNEI. This CDR3 spans 13 amino acids. V lost 6 bases to trimming and J lost 7 bases, with 13 bases between them. The rearrangement links TRBV2 to TRBJ1-5; D call uncertain. The clonotype originates from a man younger than 35 in good health. Some clones in this sample may be carry-over from other donors' samples. Sequencing was performed on memory CD4+ T cells from PBMCs. Subset specified: CD45RA-negative fraction. The CDR3 sequence: CASRDTGGQPQHF. CDR3 sequence (DNA): TGTGCCAGCAGGGATACGGGTGGGCAGCCCCAGCATTTT.